These 24 T cell receptor beta chains originate from one sample sequenced in a study of blood T cell repertoires in COVID-19. The table came from immunoSEQ multiplex PCR; TCRdb's copy has only in-frame clones and leaves some out. The table shows 110,000 or so clones, with around nine tenths occurring only once. Sequenced sample: peripheral blood. The receptors here all came from a woman aged 65 to 85 who had recovered from COVID-19.

This clone was counted a few times. The V and J genes are TRBV7-9 and TRBJ2-2, with a possible D match to TRBD2 (6 bases). CDR1 is SEHNR, CDR2 FQNEAQ, per germline (reference sequence). The germline V and J ends were trimmed by 0 bases and 1 base, with 9 bases remaining between them. The CDR3 loop spans 16 amino acids. The CDR3 here is CASSLAGTWNTGELFF. The CDR3, as DNA: TGTGCCAGCAGCTTAGCCGGGACTTGGAACACCGGGGAGCTGTTTTTT. Using reference TRBV7-9 and TRBJ2-2 for the parts outside the CDR3, the full variable domain is DTGVSQNPRHKITKRGQNVTFRCDPISEHNRLYWYRQTLGQGPEFLTYFQNEAQLEKSRLLSDRFSAERPKGSFSTLEIQRTEQGDSAMYLCASSLAGTWNTGELFFGEGSRLTVL.

The CDR3 bases are TGTGCCAGCAGTGCAGGGTACTCCTACGAGCAGTACTTC. Protein product: CASSAGYSYEQYF. The chain employs TRBV2 and TRBJ2-7; D perhaps matches TRBD1 (5 bases). CDR1 and CDR2 from the germline V gene are SNHLY and FYNNEI. With 4 bases removed from V and 0 bases from J, the gap between germline ends came to 7 bases. The CDR3 extends over 13 amino acids.

This chain uses TRBV6-1 with TRBJ2-1; D gene ambiguous. The length of the CDR3 is 13 residues. Trimming stripped 3 bases from V and 5 bases from J, with 8 bases between. Germline V gives CDR1 MNHNS, CDR2 SASEGT. CDR3 sequence: CASSDRSHNEQFF. The DNA of the CDR3 is TGTGCCAGCAGTGACCGAAGCCACAATGAGCAGTTCTTC.

As for this clone: Other DNA sequences of this sample code for an identical CDR3. The rearrangement uses TRBV6-5 and TRBJ1-3; 9 bases map to TRBD1. Germline lookup yields CDR1 MNHEY and CDR2 SVGAGI. J lost 4 bases, V lost 6 bases, and 1 base had no gene match. The CDR3 consists of 13 residues. The CDR3 reads CASRQGAGNTIYF. CDR3 DNA sequence: TGTGCCAGCAGACAGGGGGCGGGAAACACCATATATTTT.

This chain uses TRBV6-2 or TRBV6-3 with TRBJ1-6; the match to TRBD1 covers 7 bases. This CDR3 has 15 residues. Germline V gene data show CDR1 as MNHEY and CDR2 as SVGEGT. Unmatched junction bases numbered 8, after V lost 6 bases and J lost 6 bases. The CDR3 loop reads CASSRLQGTNSPLHF. The CDR3 DNA sequence: TGTGCCAGCAGCCGCCTACAGGGGACTAATTCACCCCTCCACTTT.

This chain uses TRBV6-2 or TRBV6-3 with TRBJ2-5; 8 bases fit TRBD2. Trimming removed 0 bases from V and 5 bases from J; junction bases left unmatched: 11. This CDR3 spans 17 amino acids. In germline, CDR1 is MNHEY, CDR2 SVGEGT. Here the CDR3 reads CASSYSASGGVQETQYF. The CDR3 DNA is TGTGCCAGCAGTTACTCTGCGAGCGGGGGTGTCCAGGAGACCCAGTACTTC.

About this clone itself: A read error may produce the germline difference seen at one junction end. The chain carries TRBV7-7 and TRBJ2-2; 7 nucleotides align to TRBD1. Germline assignment: CDR1 SSHAT and CDR2 FNYEAQ (reference sequence). The CDR3 has 13 amino acids. CDR3 region: CASSLDRTGELFF. CDR3 nucleotide sequence: TGTGCTAGCAGCTTGGACAGGACCGGGGAGCTGTTTTTT.

The chain is built from TRBV30 and TRBJ1-5; possibly TRBD1 for D (5 bases). Germline V lookup: CDR1 GTSNPN, CDR2 SVGIG (reference sequence). The CDR3 loop spans 13 amino acids. Trimming stripped 6 bases from V and 0 bases from J, with 9 bases between. The CDR3 DNA reads TGTGCCTGCCAGACAGATAGCAATCAGCCCCAGCATTTT. Protein sequence: CACQTDSNQPQHF.

The rearrangement links TRBV5-6 to TRBJ2-5; possible D gene TRBD1, 6 bases. CDR1 and CDR2 from the germline V gene are SGHDT and YYEEEE. V lost 4 bases and J lost 2, with 15 bases in between. CDR3 size: 15 residues. The chain's CDR3 is CASSRGSAVQETQYF. The CDR3, as DNA: TGTGCCAGCAGCAGGGGGTCAGCAGTGCAAGAGACCCAGTACTTC.

This clone came up once. This chain connects TRBV19 to TRBJ1-4, with D possibly TRBD1 on 5 matching bases. V was trimmed by 5 bases and J by 7 bases, leaving 14 bases between them. CDR3 length equals 14 residues. Germline values: CDR1 LNHDA, CDR2 SQIVND (reference sequence). The chain's CDR3 is CASSDQGKGEKLFF. The CDR3 nucleotides read TGTGCCAGTAGTGATCAGGGAAAGGGTGAAAAACTGTTTTTT.

In its sample, this clone was seen a few times. This chain links TRBV2 with TRBJ2-2; D is perhaps TRBD1 (7 bases). CDR1 is SNHLY, CDR2 FYNNEI, per germline. The V gene lost 10 bases and the J gene lost 2 bases, with 14 bases spanning the gap. There are 14 residues in the CDR3. The CDR3 here is CATLRDSNTGELFF. The CDR3, as DNA: TGTGCCACCTTGCGGGACAGCAACACCGGGGAGCTGTTTTTT.

The chain uses TRBV12-3 or TRBV12-4 and TRBJ1-5; 10 positions agree with TRBD1. The CDR3 consists of 13 residues. The J segment lost 9 bases and the V segment lost 7 bases, leaving 6 bases of the junction unmatched. The CDR3 here is CASTRTGGTPQHF. DNA of the CDR3: TGTGCCAGCACTAGGACAGGGGGAACGCCCCAGCATTTT.

V usage is TRBV15 and J usage is TRBJ2-1, with no clear D. The germline gives CDR1 LNHNV, CDR2 YYDKDF (reference sequence). This CDR3 region has 14 residues. V was pared by 1 base and J by 7 bases, with 11 bases between. Here the CDR3 reads CATSRVSFLNEQFF. For the CDR3, the DNA is TGTGCCACCAGCAGAGTTAGCTTCCTAAATGAGCAGTTCTTC.

This clone was seen just once. The chain couples TRBV18 to TRBJ2-2; D not certain. Germline lookup yields CDR1 KGHSH and CDR2 LQKENI. The CDR3 runs to 14 residues. V was cut by 1 base and J by 3 bases, with 6 bases left in between. DNA of the CDR3: TGTGCCAGCTCACCACAACGGGACACCGGGGAGCTGTTTTTT. This gives the protein CASSPQRDTGELFF.

V gene TRBV25-1 combines with J gene TRBJ1-4; no clear D. V was shortened by 3 bases and J by 5 bases, with 4 bases between the two germline ends. The CDR3 sequence is 12 residues long. The germline V gene encodes CDR1 MGHDK and CDR2 SYGVNS. CDR3 sequence reads: CASSDRNEKLFF. The CDR3 region has the DNA TGTGCCAGCAGTGACAGAAATGAAAAACTGTTTTTT.

For the CDR3, the DNA is TGTGCCAGCAGCGTCGGGACTAGCGGGGGAGGGAGAACAGATACGCAGTATTTT. As protein: CASSVGTSGGGRTDTQYF. The chain recombines TRBV9 with TRBJ2-3, with TRBD2 matching over 14 bases. The V gene end was trimmed by 2 bases and the J gene end by 3 bases; junction bases not matched to a gene: 8. Looked up from germline, CDR1 is SGDLS and CDR2 is YYNGEE. The CDR3 covers 18 residues.

The rearrangement joins TRBV28 to TRBJ2-4; TRBD1 is a possible D gene (7 bases). In germline, CDR1 is MDHEN, CDR2 SYDVKM. Trimming took off 5 bases at V and 7 bases at J, with 15 bases between the two ends. This CDR3 comprises 14 residues. The CDR3 DNA sequence: TGTGCCAGCAGTACTACCAGGGGGGTGAACATTCAGTACTTC. It encodes CASSTTRGVNIQYF.

The chain couples TRBV5-4 to TRBJ2-7; maybe TRBD2 (7 bases). Trimming removed 0 bases at V and 4 bases at J, with 14 bases between. The V gene's germline CDR1 is SGHNT and CDR2 YYREEE (reference sequence). The CDR3 is 15 amino acids. CDR3 DNA sequence: TGTGCCAGCAGCTTGGCCGAGGGAGGGGGGTACGAGCAGTACTTC. Residues: CASSLAEGGGYEQYF.

This rearrangement joins TRBV7-2 to TRBJ2-1; perhaps TRBD1 as D (5 bases). This CDR3 contains 14 residues. Germline CDR1 and CDR2: SGHTA and FQGNSA. Trimming cost V 4 bases and J 4 bases, with 11 bases left between them. DNA for the CDR3: TGTGCCAGCAGCTGGGGCCCCATTTACAATGAGCAGTTCTTC. Amino acids: CASSWGPIYNEQFF.

This sequence joins TRBV7-9 and TRBJ2-2; TRBD2 matches 11 bases. After removal of 1 base from V and 1 base from J, the junction contained 8 bases not matched to a gene. Germline V CDR1 and CDR2: SEHNR, FQNEAQ (reference sequence). The CDR3 consists of 19 residues. CDR3 nucleotide sequence: TGTGCCAGCAGCTTAGTTATGGGACTAGCGGCCAGGAACACCGGGGAGCTGTTTTTT. Its protein is CASSLVMGLAARNTGELFF.

V and J are TRBV20-1 and TRBJ1-2; D is undetermined. Germline lookup yields CDR1 DFQATT and CDR2 SNEGSKA (reference sequence). CDR3 length: 13 residues. Trimming pared 3 bases from V and 2 bases from J, leaving 10 bases between. CDR3 amino acids: CSASLGTNYGYTF. The CDR3 DNA reads as TGCAGTGCTAGTTTGGGCACCAACTATGGCTACACCTTC.

The genes are TRBV5-1 and TRBJ1-2; D unclear. There are 14 residues in the CDR3. Germline V gives CDR1 SGHRS, CDR2 YFSETQ. The V end was cut by 2 bases, the J end by 8 bases, with 16 bases between. The CDR3 DNA reads as TGCGCCAGCAGCTTAGCGCCCGAGTACCACGGCTACACCTTC. Its protein product is CASSLAPEYHGYTF.

The chain recombines TRBV11-2 with TRBJ1-1, with 7 bases identical to TRBD1. There are 16 residues in the CDR3. The trim removed 8 bases at V and 0 bases at J, leaving 12 bases unmatched. CDR1 is SGHAT, CDR2 FQNNGV, per germline. This CDR3 reads CASQSGRTGVNTEAFF. CDR3 DNA sequence: TGTGCCAGCCAAAGCGGGCGGACAGGCGTGAACACTGAAGCTTTCTTT.

V usage is TRBV2 and J usage is TRBJ1-5; D not certain. V lost 2 bases and J lost 3, with 8 bases in between. CDR1 SNHLY and CDR2 FYNNEI come from the germline V gene. This CDR3 is 14 amino acids long. CDR3 DNA: TGTGCCAGCAGTGAACGGCGGAACAATCAGCCCCAGCATTTT. Translated, it gives CASSERRNNQPQHF.